These 21 T cell receptor beta chains came from one sample sequenced in a study of blood T cell repertoires in COVID-19. Libraries were prepared by immunoSEQ multiplex PCR; TCRdb keeps only in-frame clonotypes and omits some of them. The data hold about 200,000 clones, with 85% to 90% observed a single time. Sequenced sample: peripheral blood. These receptors all stem from a man between 50 and 59 years old with acute or convalescent COVID-19.

The rearrangement joins TRBV19 to TRBJ2-1; D is perhaps TRBD2 (6 bases). Germline V gene sequence: CDR1 LNHDA, CDR2 SQIVND (reference sequence). V gave up 5 bases and J gave up 0 bases, with 11 bases separating them. This CDR3 contains 15 residues. CDR3 protein: CASSVLAASYNEQFF. CDR3 sequence (DNA): TGTGCCAGTAGTGTTTTAGCGGCCTCCTACAATGAGCAGTTCTTC.

The rearrangement joins TRBV5-1 to TRBJ2-7; 11 nucleotides agree with TRBD1. The CDR3 totals 16 residues. V lost 4 bases to trimming and J lost 5 bases; unmatched junction nucleotides: 11. Germline values: CDR1 SGHRS, CDR2 YFSETQ. Here the CDR3 reads CASSVPDRGQSHEQYF. For the CDR3, the DNA is TGCGCCAGCAGCGTCCCGGACAGGGGGCAAAGCCACGAGCAGTACTTC.

With respect to this clone: Other DNA variants within this sample encode the same CDR3. The V and J genes are TRBV5-1 and TRBJ1-1; D possibly corresponds to TRBD1 (5 bases). Trimming pared 0 bases from V and 5 bases from J, leaving 11 bases between. This CDR3 has 14 amino acids. CDR1 SGHRS and CDR2 YFSETQ come from the germline V gene. CDR3 in DNA: TGCGCCAGCAGCTTGGATGGCGGGGGGACTGAAGCTTTCTTT. It yields the protein CASSLDGGGTEAFF.

The CDR3 DNA follows: TGTGCCAGCTCACCCGGGACAGGAGGACAAATCAGCAATCAGCCCCAGCATTTT. Translation gives CASSPGTGGQISNQPQHF. This sequence joins TRBV18 and TRBJ1-5; TRBD1 agrees at 8 bases. The CDR3 loop spans 18 amino acids. The V gene end was trimmed by 3 bases and the J gene end by 1 base; junction bases not matched to a gene: 11. Per the germline V gene, CDR1 is KGHSH and CDR2 is LQKENI.

The chain recombines TRBV9 with TRBJ1-2, with a possible D match to TRBD1 (5 bases). The CDR3 loop spans 15 amino acids. In germline, CDR1 is SGDLS, CDR2 YYNGEE. Trimming removed 4 bases at V and 0 bases at J, with 13 bases between. CDR3 in DNA: TGTGCCAGCAGCACCGACAGAAGAGCTAACTATGGCTACACCTTC. It specifies CASSTDRRANYGYTF.

The chain has TRBV6-5 and TRBJ1-5, with D maybe TRBD1 (5 bases). Germline CDR1 is MNHEY and CDR2 is SVGAGI. V lost 8 bases, J lost 6 bases, and 14 bases lay in between. This CDR3 contains 13 residues. The CDR3: CASRSGGGQPQHF. The CDR3 coding sequence is TGTGCCAGCCGATCCGGGGGGGGTCAGCCCCAGCATTTT.

This clone was counted only a few times. V and J are TRBV7-9 and TRBJ2-7, with 11 nucleotides matching TRBD1. V was pared by 5 bases and J by 1 base, with 7 bases of the junction left unmatched. Germline CDR1 reads SEHNR; CDR2 reads FQNEAQ (reference sequence). This CDR3 region has 16 residues. CDR3 residues: CASSPPGQGASYEQYF. The CDR3 nucleotides read TGTGCCAGCAGCCCACCTGGACAGGGGGCTTCCTACGAGCAGTACTTC.

This clone was counted only a few times. The V call is TRBV7-9, the J call TRBJ2-5; 10 bases are a match to TRBD1. The V gene end was trimmed by 3 bases and the J gene end by 5 bases; junction bases not matched to a gene: 12. The CDR3 spans 17 residues. Germline assignment: CDR1 SEHNR and CDR2 FQNEAQ (reference sequence). The CDR3: CASSLIVGTGVEETQYF. The CDR3 DNA is TGTGCCAGCAGCTTGATTGTCGGGACAGGGGTTGAGGAGACCCAGTACTTC.

The chain has TRBV18 and TRBJ2-7, with D maybe TRBD2 (6 bases). CDR1 is KGHSH and CDR2 is LQKENI in the germline V gene. This CDR3 has 14 residues. The V end lost 3 bases, the J end lost 0 bases, and 9 bases lay between the germline ends. The CDR3 loop is CASSPLANSYEQYF. CDR3 nucleotides: TGTGCCAGCTCACCCCTAGCGAACTCCTACGAGCAGTACTTC.

The J gene is TRBJ1-6, the V gene TRBV28; D might be TRBD1 (6 bases). V was cut by 6 bases and J by 5 bases, with 14 bases left in between. CDR1 MDHEN and CDR2 SYDVKM come from the germline V gene. This CDR3 spans 15 amino acids. Here the CDR3 DNA reads TGTGCCAGCAGCGAAGCAGGGGCTAATAATTCACCCCTCCACTTT. Its protein product is CASSEAGANNSPLHF.

This chain links TRBV7-2 with TRBJ1-1; D is unclear. The CDR3 totals 14 residues. Per germline, CDR1 SGHTA and CDR2 FQGNSA. V was clipped by 5 bases and J by 2 bases, with 12 bases between them. The CDR3 loop reads CASSRQVGNTEAFF. CDR3 nucleotide sequence: TGTGCCAGCAGCCGCCAGGTAGGAAACACTGAAGCTTTCTTT.

The sample holds one count of this clone. This chain uses TRBV19 with TRBJ2-3; D perhaps matches TRBD1 (7 bases). The CDR3 is made up of 16 amino acids. Trimming took off 3 bases at V and 3 bases at J, with 16 bases between the two ends. The germline V gene has CDR1 LNHDA and CDR2 SQIVND (reference sequence). This chain's CDR3 is CASSIWSTGRTDTQYF. The CDR3 coding sequence is TGTGCCAGTAGTATTTGGTCGACAGGGAGGACAGATACGCAGTATTTT.

This clone was observed once. The gene calls are TRBV18 and TRBJ1-6, with 7 bases lining up with TRBD1. J was trimmed by 9 bases and V by 3 bases; bases with no gene match: 5. The CDR3 is 14 residues long. Germline V gives CDR1 KGHSH, CDR2 LQKENI. The CDR3 reads CASSPVTGSSPLHF. CDR3 in DNA: TGTGCCAGCTCACCGGTGACAGGGAGTTCACCCCTCCACTTT.

V and J are TRBV18 and TRBJ2-2; D perhaps matches TRBD2 (6 bases). Trimming stripped 0 bases from V and 5 bases from J, with 13 bases between. The CDR3 contains 16 residues. Germline CDR1 is KGHSH and CDR2 is LQKENI. As DNA, the CDR3 is TGTGCCAGCTCACCACCGGAGGGTTTTTTGACCGGGGAGCTGTTTTTT. Protein product: CASSPPEGFLTGELFF.

The chain employs TRBV5-5 and TRBJ2-5; D may be TRBD2 (6 bases). CDR3 size: 14 residues. Between the trimmed V and J ends, which lost 0 bases and 1 base, there was a span of 7 bases. Germline CDR1 reads SGHKS; CDR2 reads YYEKEE (reference sequence). The DNA of the CDR3 is TGTGCCAGCAGCTTGGACGGGAGCCAAGAGACCCAGTACTTC. Its protein product is CASSLDGSQETQYF. The full variable domain, with the rest looked up from reference TRBV5-5 and TRBJ2-5, is DAGVTQSPTHLIKTRGQQVTLRCSPISGHKSVSWYQQVLGQGPQFIFQYYEKEERGRGNFPDRFSARQFPNYSSELNVNALLLGDSALYLCASSLDGSQETQYFGPGTRLLVL.

The chain recombines TRBV5-5 with TRBJ2-3, with 8 bases fitting TRBD2. With 1 base clipped from V and 9 bases from J, the junction kept 1 base outside the gene matches. The CDR3 has 12 amino acids. The germline V gene encodes CDR1 SGHKS and CDR2 YYEKEE (reference sequence). CDR3 region: CASSLRGGTQYF. CDR3 bases: TGTGCCAGCAGCTTGCGCGGGGGGACGCAGTATTTT.

In DNA form, the CDR3 reads TGTGCCAGCAGCTTAGCTAGCTCTGGAAACACCATATATTTT. Amino acids: CASSLASSGNTIYF. The chain is built from TRBV7-8 and TRBJ1-3; D remains ambiguous. This CDR3 has 14 amino acids. The germline V gene encodes CDR1 SGHVS and CDR2 FQNEAQ. Trimming pared 0 bases from V and 0 bases from J, leaving 3 bases between.

The chain employs TRBV6-5 and TRBJ1-1; TRBD1 is a possible D gene (5 bases). Trimming removed 7 bases at V and 2 bases at J, with 11 bases between. The CDR3 contains 13 residues. The germline V gene has CDR1 MNHEY and CDR2 SVGAGI. The CDR3 DNA sequence: TGTGCCAGCACCCTGGGGCCAAACACTGAAGCTTTCTTT. As protein: CASTLGPNTEAFF.

This chain links TRBV4-1 with TRBJ1-6, with a possible D match to TRBD1 (6 bases). Germline V lookup: CDR1 MGHRA, CDR2 YSYEKL. The V gene lost 0 bases and the J gene lost 8 bases, with 11 bases spanning the gap. This CDR3 has 15 residues. As DNA, the CDR3 is TGCGCCAGCAGCCAAGATGGGCAGGGGTATTCACCCCTCCACTTT. Its translation is CASSQDGQGYSPLHF.

This rearrangement joins TRBV18 to TRBJ2-2; 11 bases are a match to TRBD2. The CDR3 is 17 amino acids. Germline trimming cut 0 bases from V and 2 bases from J; bases unmatched to any gene: 2. The V gene's germline CDR1 is KGHSH and CDR2 LQKENI. CDR3 nucleotide sequence: TGTGCCAGCTCACCACCGGGGACTAGCGGAAACACCGGGGAGCTGTTTTTT. Amino acid sequence: CASSPPGTSGNTGELFF.

The V call is TRBV9, the J call TRBJ1-2; D not resolved. The CDR3 totals 14 residues. Looked up from germline, CDR1 is SGDLS and CDR2 is YYNGEE. The V end was cut by 7 bases, the J end by 0 bases, with 13 bases between. CDR3 coding DNA: TGTGCCAGCTCCCCCGTGGGCGCTAACTATGGCTACACCTTC. This encodes CASSPVGANYGYTF.